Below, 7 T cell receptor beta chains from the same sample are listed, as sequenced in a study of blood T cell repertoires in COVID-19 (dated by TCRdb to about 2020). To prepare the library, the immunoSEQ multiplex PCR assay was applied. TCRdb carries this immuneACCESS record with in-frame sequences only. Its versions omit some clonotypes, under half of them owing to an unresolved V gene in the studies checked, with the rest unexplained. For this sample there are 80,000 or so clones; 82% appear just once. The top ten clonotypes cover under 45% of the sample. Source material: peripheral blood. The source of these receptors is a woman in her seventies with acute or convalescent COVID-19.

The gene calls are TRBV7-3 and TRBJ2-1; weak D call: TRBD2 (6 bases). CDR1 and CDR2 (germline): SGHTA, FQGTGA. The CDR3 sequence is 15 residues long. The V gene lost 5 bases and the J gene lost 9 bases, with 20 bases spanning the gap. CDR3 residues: CASSPILAGHGEQFF. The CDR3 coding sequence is TGTGCCAGCAGCCCTATACTAGCAGGGCACGGTGAGCAGTTCTTC.

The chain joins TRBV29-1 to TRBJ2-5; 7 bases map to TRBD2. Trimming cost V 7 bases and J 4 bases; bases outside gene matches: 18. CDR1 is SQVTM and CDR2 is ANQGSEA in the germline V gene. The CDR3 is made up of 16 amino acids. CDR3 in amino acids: CSAGGYRLADPETQYF. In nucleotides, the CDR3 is TGCAGCGCCGGGGGGTACAGGCTAGCGGACCCAGAGACCCAGTACTTC.

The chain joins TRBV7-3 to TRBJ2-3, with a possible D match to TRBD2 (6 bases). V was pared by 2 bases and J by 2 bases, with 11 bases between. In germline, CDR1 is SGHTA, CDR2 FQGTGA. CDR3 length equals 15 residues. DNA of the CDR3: TGTGCCAGCAGCTTAGGGGCGGGACTCACAGATACGCAGTATTTT. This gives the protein CASSLGAGLTDTQYF. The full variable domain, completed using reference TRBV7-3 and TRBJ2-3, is GAGVSQTPSNKVTEKGKYVELRCDPISGHTALYWYRQSLGQGPEFLIYFQGTGAADDSGLPNDRFFAVRPEGSVSTLKIQRTERGDSAVYLCASSLGAGLTDTQYFGPGTRLTVL.

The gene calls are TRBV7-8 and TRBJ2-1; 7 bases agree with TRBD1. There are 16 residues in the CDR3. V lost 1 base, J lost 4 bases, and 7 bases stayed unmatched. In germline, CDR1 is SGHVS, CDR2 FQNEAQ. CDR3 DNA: TGTGCCAGCAGCTTAGTCACACAGGGGAGTTACAATGAGCAGTTCTTC. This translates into CASSLVTQGSYNEQFF.

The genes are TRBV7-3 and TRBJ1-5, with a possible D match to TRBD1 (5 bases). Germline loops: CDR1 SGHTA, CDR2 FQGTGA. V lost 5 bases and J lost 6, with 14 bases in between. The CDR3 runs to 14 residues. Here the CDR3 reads CASSVSGQGQPQHF. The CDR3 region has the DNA TGTGCCAGCAGCGTCTCAGGGCAAGGTCAGCCCCAGCATTTT.

The CDR3 DNA reads TGCGCCAGCAGAGAGACAGTAACCCCCACAGATACGCAGTATTTT. Translating gives CASRETVTPTDTQYF. The V call is TRBV5-1, the J call TRBJ2-3; maybe TRBD1 (5 bases). Looked up from germline, CDR1 is SGHRS and CDR2 is YFSETQ. V was shortened by 5 bases and J by 2 bases, with 15 bases between the two germline ends. The CDR3 has 15 amino acids.

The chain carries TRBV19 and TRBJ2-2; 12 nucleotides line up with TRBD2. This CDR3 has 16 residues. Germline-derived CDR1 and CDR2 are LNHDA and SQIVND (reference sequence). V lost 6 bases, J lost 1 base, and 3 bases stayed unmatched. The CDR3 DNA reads TGTGCCAGTAGCCTACTAGCGGGAGGGAACACCGGGGAGCTGTTTTTT. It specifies CASSLLAGGNTGELFF.